This note documents a single T cell receptor beta chain sequence. In this sample, this clonotype turned up many times. Its antigen is currently not known. No much larger clonotype is one base removed from it; base qualities were not supplied. Library preparation was by 5' RACE. Sequenced on an Illumina HiSeq 2000. Template switching added a universal primer binding site, and the final cDNA carried a unique molecular identifier that allowed TCR cDNA molecules to be counted accurately. Specific primers in the conserved constant-segment region were used to synthesize first-strand cDNA for TCR alpha and beta chains. To control for contamination, every cDNA library was double barcoded, receiving both a SMART-Mk sample barcode and Illumina barcodes. TruSeq adapter sequences along with Illumina sample barcodes were introduced in two successive PCR steps. The TCR alpha and beta cDNA libraries were sequenced on the Illumina HiSeq platform using custom primers. As for the authors' bioinformatics: Unique molecular identifiers were extracted from raw reads with MiGEC, and CDR3 positions were determined with MiXCR. Recombination models were inferred per individual with the repgenHMM and IGoR tools using an EM algorithm. Shared clonotypes were analyzed with the tcR package in R, and sharing was normalized by the product of cloneset sizes. To study raw recombination without the effects of thymic and clonal selection, out-of-frame nonproductive sequences were analyzed. The public sequencing data were trimmed at Q25 with fastp and processed into clonotypes with MiXCR by TCRdb, which kept only in-frame beta chains. All rows with the same CDR3 protein become a single entry with the most common DNA and genes. What appears here as the V and J calls and clone size reflects TCRdb's work, not the paper's. In all, the sample holds 420,000 or so distinct CDR3 sequences, and around 18% of those were seen once. The ten largest clones take up around 12% of the sample.

All donors were healthy Caucasians. The study also sequenced three unrelated non-twin adults: a male aged 18 to 30, a male aged 50 to 59 and a female aged 50 to 59. Miltenyi CD45RO+ enrichment and human naive T-cell isolation kits were used to isolate memory (CD45RO+) and naive T cells from PBMC. The CDR3 has 13 amino acids, counting the end cysteine and phenylalanine. Only CDR3 DNA is held: 39 bases, read in frame from base 1. The germline V and J ends show losses of 8 bases and 1 base respectively, and no gene match explains 5 bases of the junction. Reading the germline V gene (reference sequence) gives CDR1 LNHDA and CDR2 SQIVND. These data are taken from a study of identical twins (dated by TCRdb to 2016 to 2017). Background for the entire study: TCR alpha and beta repertoires from monozygotic twins, unrelated adults of various ages and cord blood were deep-sequenced to test whether fetal clonotypes persist. To rule out contamination, the twin experiments were replicated at different times with different library preparation protocols. Here is what the overall study found, with its caveats: Out-of-frame TCR alpha sequences shared between twins showed an excess of low generation-probability sequences compared with coincidental sharing between unrelated individuals. In beta out-of-frame sequences, excess twin sharing was weaker, because having fewer shared sequences lowered the signal-to-noise ratio. Invariant T cells such as MAIT and iNKT could partly confound zero-insertion analyses, though diverse VJ usage argued against this for most clonotypes. Out-of-frame TCR alpha sharing in monozygotic twins was systematically underestimated by recombination models, whereas sharing between unrelated individuals was in agreement with the recombination models. Fewer insertions were carried by abundant cord blood beta clonotypes; a weaker similar trend was observed in young adult naive repertoires, while no such trend was observed in memory repertoires. Conclusions relied on cross-sectional statistical analysis, since the same donors could not be followed over many years.

The sequencing input was naive T cells sorted from blood. The sample's cell subset or site label is to be understood as: cells isolated with a human naive T-cell isolation kit. The clonotype originates from a man between 50 and 59 years old in good health. The rearrangement joined TRBV19 to TRBJ2-7; TRBD2 matches 7 bases in the middle. The CDR3 reads as follows: CASGASGSYEQYF. The nucleotide sequence is TGTGCCAGTGGGGCTAGCGGATCCTACGAGCAGTACTTC.